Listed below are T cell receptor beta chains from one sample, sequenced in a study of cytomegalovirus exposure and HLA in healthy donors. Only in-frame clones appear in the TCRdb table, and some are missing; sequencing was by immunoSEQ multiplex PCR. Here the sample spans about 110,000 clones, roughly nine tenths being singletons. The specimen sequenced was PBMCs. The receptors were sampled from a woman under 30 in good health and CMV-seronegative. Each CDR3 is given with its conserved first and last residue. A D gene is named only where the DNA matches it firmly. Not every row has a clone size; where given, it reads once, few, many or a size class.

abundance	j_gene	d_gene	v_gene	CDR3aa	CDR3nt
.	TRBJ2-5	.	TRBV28	CASNPRPPRETQYF	TGTGCCAGCAACCCGCGCCCCCCCCGGGAGACCCAGTACTTC
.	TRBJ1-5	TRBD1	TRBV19	CASSKGQGRGSNQPQHF	TGTGCCAGTAGTAAGGGACAGGGTAGAGGGAGCAATCAGCCCCAGCATTTT
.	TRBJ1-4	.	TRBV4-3	CASSQGRNRVQGEKLFF	TGCGCCAGCAGCCAAGGAAGGAACAGGGTTCAGGGTGAAAAACTGTTTTTT
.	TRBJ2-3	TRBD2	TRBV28	CASSLAGQGTDTQYF	TGTGCCAGCAGTCTAGCGGGGCAAGGCACAGATACGCAGTATTTT
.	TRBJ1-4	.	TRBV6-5	CASSVEEGKLFF	TGTGCCAGCAGTGTTGAGGAGGGAAAACTGTTTTTT
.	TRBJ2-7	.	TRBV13	CASSLVGHPYEQYF	TGTGCCAGCAGCTTAGTCGGACACCCCTACGAGCAGTACTTC
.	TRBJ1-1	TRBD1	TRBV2	CASSGTGDTEAFF	TGTGCCAGCAGCGGGACAGGGGACACTGAAGCTTTCTTT
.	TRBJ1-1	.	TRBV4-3	CASSQDFGSTEAFF	TGCGCCAGCAGCCAAGATTTTGGCTCCACTGAAGCTTTCTTT
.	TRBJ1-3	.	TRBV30	CAWSVLGTGNTIYF	TGTGCCTGGAGTGTACTAGGGACTGGAAACACCATATATTTT
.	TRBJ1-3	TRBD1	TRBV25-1	CASSETTGAGNTIYF	TGTGCCAGCAGTGAAACGACAGGGGCTGGAAACACCATATATTTT
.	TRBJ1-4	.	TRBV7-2	CASTPRGNEKLFF	TGTGCCAGCACCCCCCGGGGGAACGAAAAACTGTTTTTT
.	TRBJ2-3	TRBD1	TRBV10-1	CASSSGQGADTQYF	TGCGCCAGCAGCTCGGGACAGGGCGCAGATACGCAGTATTTT
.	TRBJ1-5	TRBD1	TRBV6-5	CASSQGQGYQPQHF	TGTGCCAGCAGTCAAGGACAGGGGTATCAGCCCCAGCATTTT
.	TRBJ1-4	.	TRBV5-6	CASSLFSGTTNEKLFF	TGTGCCAGCAGCTTGTTCTCCGGGACAACTAATGAAAAACTGTTTTTT
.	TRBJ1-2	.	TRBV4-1	CASSPGGGPNYGYTF	TGCGCCAGCAGCCCCGGTGGAGGACCTAACTATGGCTACACCTTC
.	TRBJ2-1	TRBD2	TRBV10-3	CAISEELAGGSYNEQFF	TGTGCCATCAGTGAGGAGTTAGCGGGAGGTTCCTACAATGAGCAGTTCTTC
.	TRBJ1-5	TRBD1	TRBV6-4	CANDRDRGYSNQPQHF	TGTGCCAACGACCGGGACAGGGGGTATAGCAATCAGCCCCAGCATTTT
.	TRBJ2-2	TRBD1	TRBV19	CASSSTGQTANTGELFF	TGTGCCAGTAGTTCGACGGGACAGACGGCAAACACCGGGGAGCTGTTTTTT
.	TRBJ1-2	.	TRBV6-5	CASSYLQTTGYGYTF	TGTGCCAGCAGTTACCTCCAAACGACAGGTTATGGCTACACCTTC
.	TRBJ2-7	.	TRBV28	CASNRGHPSYEQYF	TGTGCCAGCAATCGAGGACACCCATCCTACGAGCAGTACTTC
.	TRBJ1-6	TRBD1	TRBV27	CASSPEDRGTYNSPLHF	TGTGCCAGCAGTCCAGAGGACAGGGGGACCTATAATTCACCCCTCCACTTT
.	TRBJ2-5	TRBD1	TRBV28	CASSLSGQGQETQYF	TGTGCCAGCAGTTTATCCGGACAGGGCCAAGAGACCCAGTACTTC
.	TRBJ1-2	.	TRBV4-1	CASSPGAGYNYGYTF	TGCGCCAGCAGCCCCGGAGCTGGCTATAACTATGGCTACACCTTC
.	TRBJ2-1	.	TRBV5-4	CASSLRGSNEQFF	TGTGCCAGCAGCTTGAGAGGATCCAATGAGCAGTTCTTC
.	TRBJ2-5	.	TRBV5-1	CASSQTRIEETQYF	TGCGCCAGCAGCCAGACTAGGATTGAGGAGACCCAGTACTTC
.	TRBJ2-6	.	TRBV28	CASTYSYSGANVLTF	TGTGCCAGCACCTACAGCTACTCTGGGGCCAACGTCCTGACTTTC
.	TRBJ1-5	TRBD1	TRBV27	CASSRTGMTGNQPQHF	TGTGCCAGCAGTCGGACAGGGATGACCGGCAATCAGCCCCAGCATTTT
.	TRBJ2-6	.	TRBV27	CASSPRGSGANVLTF	TGTGCCAGCAGTCCCCGCGGGTCGGGGGCCAACGTCCTGACTTTC
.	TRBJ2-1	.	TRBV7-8	CASSFHSNSYNEQFF	TGTGCCAGCAGCTTTCACAGCAATTCCTACAATGAGCAGTTCTTC
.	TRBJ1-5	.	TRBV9	CASSAGGGTQPQHF	TGTGCCAGCAGCGCAGGAGGAGGGACTCAGCCCCAGCATTTT
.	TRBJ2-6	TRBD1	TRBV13	CASTSKGQGQFGANVLTF	TGTGCCAGCACCAGCAAGGGGCAGGGACAGTTTGGGGCCAACGTCCTGACTTTC
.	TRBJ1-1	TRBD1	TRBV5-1	CASSSDRGDTEAFF	TGCGCCAGCAGCTCAGACAGGGGTGACACTGAAGCTTTCTTT
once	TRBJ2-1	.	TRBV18	CASSRQVNEQFF	TGTGCCAGCTCACGACAGGTAAATGAGCAGTTCTTC
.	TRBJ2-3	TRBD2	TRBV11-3	CASSSGTSTKGGDTQYF	TGTGCCAGCAGCTCCGGGACTAGCACCAAAGGGGGAGATACGCAGTATTTT
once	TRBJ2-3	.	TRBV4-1	CASSQVGLNTDTQYF	TGCGCCAGCAGCCAAGTGGGACTCAACACAGATACGCAGTATTTT
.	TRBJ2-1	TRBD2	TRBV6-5	CASSYLAGVMNEQFF	TGTGCCAGCAGTTACCTAGCGGGAGTGATGAATGAGCAGTTCTTC
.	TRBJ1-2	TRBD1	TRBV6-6	CASNDPTGVNYGYTF	TGTGCCAGCAACGACCCGACAGGGGTCAACTATGGCTACACCTTC
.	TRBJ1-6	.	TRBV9	CASSVAGMHNSPLHF	TGTGCCAGCAGCGTAGCCGGGATGCATAATTCACCCCTCCACTTT
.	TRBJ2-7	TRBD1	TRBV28	CASSRRDRAYEQYF	TGTGCCAGCAGCCGGAGAGACAGGGCCTACGAGCAGTACTTC
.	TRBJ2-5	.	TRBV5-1	CASTQGTLGLETQYF	TGCGCCAGCACCCAGGGTACTTTGGGTCTCGAGACCCAGTACTTC
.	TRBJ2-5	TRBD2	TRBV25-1	CASSDSSGRAGEQYF	TGTGCCAGCAGTGATTCCAGTGGGAGGGCCGGTGAGCAGTACTTC
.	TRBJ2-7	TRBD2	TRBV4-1	CASSQRKGTSVEQYF	TGCGCCAGCAGCCAAAGAAAGGGGACTAGCGTCGAGCAGTACTTC
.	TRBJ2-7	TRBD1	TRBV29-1	CSVHRGVEQYF	TGCAGCGTTCACAGGGGCGTCGAGCAGTACTTC
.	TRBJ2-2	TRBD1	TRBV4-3	CASSQDKGGYTGELFF	TGCGCCAGCAGCCAAGATAAAGGGGGCTACACCGGGGAGCTGTTTTTT
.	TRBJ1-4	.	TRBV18	CASSQGGLNEKLFF	TGTGCCAGCTCACAGGGCGGACTTAATGAAAAACTGTTTTTT
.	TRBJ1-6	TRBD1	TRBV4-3	CASSQALGTGGIPLHF	TGCGCCAGCAGCCAAGCCCTCGGGACAGGGGGCATACCCCTCCACTTT
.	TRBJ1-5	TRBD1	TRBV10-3	CAISEYFSLRTGAHQPQHF	TGTGCCATCAGTGAGTATTTTTCATTGAGGACAGGGGCACATCAGCCCCAGCATTTT
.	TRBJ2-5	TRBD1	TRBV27	CASRRGTGRAETQYF	TGTGCCAGTCGGAGGGGGACAGGGCGGGCGGAGACCCAGTACTTC
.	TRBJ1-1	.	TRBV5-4	CASSLFAGNTEAFF	TGTGCCAGCAGCTTGTTCGCCGGGAACACTGAAGCTTTCTTT
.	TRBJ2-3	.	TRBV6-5	CASSATTGITQYF	TGTGCCAGCAGTGCCACAACAGGTATTACGCAGTATTTT
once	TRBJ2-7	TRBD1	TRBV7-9	CASSPQGDSYEQYF	TGTGCCAGCAGCCCCCAGGGGGACTCCTACGAGCAGTACTTC
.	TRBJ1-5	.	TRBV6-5	CASSYVQGDQPQHF	TGTGCCAGCAGTTACGTCCAGGGCGATCAGCCCCAGCATTTT
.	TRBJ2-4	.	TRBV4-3	CASSQDSPLLAKNIQYF	TGCGCCAGCAGCCAAGATTCTCCATTACTAGCCAAAAACATTCAGTACTTC